The 29 T cell receptor beta chains below all came from one sample that was sequenced in a study of T cell clonality in common variable immunodeficiency. Clones were read by immunoSEQ multiplex PCR, and TCRdb kept only the in-frame ones, dropping some. The sample gives over 15,000 clones, none seen only once, and the top ten clones hold around 13%. These receptors lack a known antigen. General study points: In common variable immunodeficiency, TCR beta chains reportedly carried fewer deletions and N-nucleotide insertions.

What was sequenced was peripheral blood mononuclear cells. These receptor sequences come from a human donor with common variable immunodeficiency.

A word on this clone: The CDR3 end is not reached by the read, which stops 3 residues before it; the germline J gene fills it in. The chain combines TRBV7-9 with TRBJ1-5; TRBD1 matches 9 bases. V trimming: 5 bases; J trimming: 1 base; junction bases outside the gene matches: 3. The V gene's germline CDR1 is SEHNR and CDR2 FQNEAQ (reference sequence). The CDR3 runs to 15 residues. The sequenced part of the CDR3 DNA is TGTGCCAGCAGCGAAACAGGGGGCAGCAATCAGCCC. Translation: CASSETGGSNQP. The full CDR3 protein is CASSETGGSNQPQHF.

This clone was counted a few times. The CDR3 extends 3 residues past the end of the read, so its final part is completed from the germline J gene. The chain joins TRBV2 to TRBJ2-1; a weak D match, TRBD2 (6 bases). The germline V gene encodes CDR1 SNHLY and CDR2 FYNNEI. The CDR3 length is 18 residues. V was cut by 0 bases and J by 0 bases, with 15 bases left in between. CDR3 sequence: CASSEAPRWGLSYNEQFF. Partial CDR3 DNA: TGTGCCAGCAGTGAAGCCCCGAGATGGGGACTCTCCTACAATGAG.

In the case of this clone: The CDR3 end lies 3 residues beyond the end of the read and is filled in from the germline J gene. The rearrangement joins TRBV5-1 to TRBJ2-3; 8 bases fit TRBD1. V trimming: 2 bases; J trimming: 6 bases; junction bases outside the gene matches: 5. The CDR3 is 14 residues long. CDR1 and CDR2 (germline): SGHRS, YFSETQ. The CDR3 sequence is CASSLGQGWDTQYF. CDR3 DNA (partial): TGCGCCAGCAGCTTAGGACAGGGATGGGATACG.

This clone was seen ten or more times. The observed sequence ends 3 residues before the CDR3 terminus, with the missing tail filled in from the germline J gene. The chain recombines TRBV5-1 with TRBJ1-4; D call uncertain. Germline lookup yields CDR1 SGHRS and CDR2 YFSETQ. The ends were cut back, 4 bases at V and 3 bases at J, with 10 bases in the middle. The CDR3 has 14 residues. The part of the CDR3 DNA that was read is TGCGCCAGCAGCCAACAGACCTCTAATGAAAAA. Protein product: CASSQQTSNEK. The complete CDR3 protein is CASSQQTSNEKLFF.

Details on this clone: The CDR3 is cut off 3 residues early in the read; its end comes from the germline J gene. This chain uses TRBV27 with TRBJ2-7; TRBD1 matches 7 bases. The CDR3 extends over 13 amino acids. The germline V gene has CDR1 MNHEY and CDR2 SMNVEV (reference sequence). V shed 2 bases and J 3 bases; nucleotides not matched to a gene: 1. The CDR3 protein is CASSLGTDYEQYF. CDR3 DNA (partial): TGTGCCAGCAGTTTAGGGACAGACTACGAG.

This clone was recorded at least ten times. The read stops 3 residues short of the end of the CDR3; the missing end is completed from the germline J gene. Other DNA sequences in this sample translate to the same CDR3. The rearrangement joins TRBV7-3 to TRBJ2-3, with 13 bases identical to TRBD2. This CDR3 has 17 amino acids. The germline CDR1 and CDR2 sequences are SGHTA and FQGTGA. V shed 6 bases and J 3 bases; nucleotides not matched to a gene: 9. The CDR3 loop is CASSLGLAGVSTDTQYF. Incomplete CDR3 DNA: TGTGCCAGCAGTTTAGGACTAGCGGGAGTATCGACAGATACG.

Turning to this clone: The CDR3 goes on 3 residues after the read ends, and that part is filled in from the germline J gene. The chain employs TRBV7-9 and TRBJ1-1, with D possibly TRBD1 on 5 matching bases. Germline CDR1 and CDR2: SEHNR and FQNEAQ (reference sequence). The CDR3 is 15 residues long. Deletions cut 5 bases from V and 2 bases from J, with 15 bases between. This chain's CDR3 is CASSRHRGSNTEAFF. The covered CDR3 bases are TGTGCCAGCAGCCGACATAGGGGTTCCAACACTGAA.

In regard to this clone: The read is 3 residues too short to cover the CDR3 end, so that end is filled in from the germline J gene. The rearrangement uses TRBV7-9 and TRBJ1-2; no clear D gene. The CDR3 is 11 amino acids. CDR1 is SEHNR and CDR2 is FQNEAQ in the germline V gene (reference sequence). V dropped 5 bases and J dropped 4 bases, with 5 bases sitting between them. Here the CDR3 reads CASSLRYGYTF. The sequenced CDR3 bases are TGTGCCAGCAGCCTTCGCTATGGC.

On this clone: The read finishes 3 residues shy of the CDR3 end, and the germline J gene is used to complete it. The chain has TRBV23-1 and TRBJ1-4, with D hard to call. TRBV23-1 is assigned to the ORF class and has an uncertain function. The CDR3 is made up of 15 amino acids. V lost 3 bases and J 6 bases, leaving 14 bases between the germline ends. Here the CDR3 reads CASSQSIQPHEKLFF. The part of the CDR3 DNA that was read is TGCGCCAGCAGTCAGTCAATACAGCCCCATGAAAAA.

At least ten counts were recorded for this clone. Coverage ceases 3 residues before the CDR3 finishes, and the germline J gene fills in the end. The chain links TRBV4-1 to TRBJ1-3; the match to TRBD1 covers 7 bases. Per the germline V gene, CDR1 is MGHRA and CDR2 is YSYEKL. The CDR3 is made up of 16 amino acids. Germline trimming cut 2 bases from V and 2 bases from J; bases unmatched to any gene: 6. CDR3 sequence reads: CASSQQWRGPGNTIYF. The covered CDR3 bases are TGCGCCAGCAGCCAACAGTGGAGGGGGCCTGGAAACACC.

The CDR3 loop is CASSFWTAVGYTF. The sequenced CDR3 bases are TGTGCCAGCAGCTTTTGGACAGCCGTTGGC. This chain uses TRBV7-2 with TRBJ1-2, with D possibly TRBD1 on 6 matching bases. The read comes to an end 3 residues before the CDR3 does, leaving the germline J gene to fill in the end. This CDR3 has 13 residues. Germline loops: CDR1 SGHTA, CDR2 FQGNSA. Trimming stripped 3 bases from V and 7 bases from J, with 12 bases between.

This clone has only a few counts. The sequenced fragment ends 3 residues before the CDR3 boundary, so the rest is inferred from the germline J gene. This chain joins TRBV6-2 or TRBV6-3 and TRBJ2-5; TRBD2 aligns across 10 bases. The CDR3 sequence is 16 residues long. V shed 2 bases and J 4 bases; nucleotides not matched to a gene: 7. In germline, CDR1 is MNHEY, CDR2 SVGEGT. The CDR3 DNA, read in part, is TGTGCCAGCAGTTACGCTGGAGCGGGGGGGCCAGAGACC. Its protein product is CASSYAGAGGPET. The complete CDR3 sequence is CASSYAGAGGPETQYF.

As for this clone: Sequencing ends 3 residues short of the CDR3 end; the germline J gene provides the rest. This chain links TRBV7-9 with TRBJ2-7, with D perhaps TRBD2 (6 bases). V lost 0 bases and J 0 bases, leaving 9 bases between the germline ends. Germline assignment: CDR1 SEHNR and CDR2 FQNEAQ (reference sequence). CDR3 length: 15 residues. The CDR3 protein is CASSLALASSYEQYF. The sequenced part of the CDR3 DNA is TGTGCCAGCAGCTTAGCCCTAGCGAGCTCCTACGAG.

This clone was seen a few times. The CDR3 bases that were read are TGTGCCAGCTCCCCCGGACAGGGGGTCATCACCGGGGAG. Translating gives CASSPGQGVITGE. The complete CDR3 reads CASSPGQGVITGELFF. The chain has TRBV18 and TRBJ2-2; TRBD1 aligns across 10 bases. The read finishes 3 residues shy of the CDR3 end, and the germline J gene is used to complete it. Germline loops: CDR1 KGHSH, CDR2 LQKENI. V shed 6 bases and J 4 bases; nucleotides not matched to a gene: 8. The CDR3 contains 16 residues.

This clone occurred many times. The read ends 3 residues shy of where the CDR3 ends; the end is completed using the germline J gene. V and J are TRBV5-1 and TRBJ2-2; the match to TRBD2 covers 8 bases. The ends lost 4 bases at V and 2 bases at J; junction bases unmatched: 7. The CDR3 is 16 amino acids. Germline-derived CDR1 and CDR2 are SGHRS and YFSETQ. The CDR3 is CASSRDSGVNTGELFF. The CDR3 bases that were read are TGCGCCAGCAGCCGTGATAGCGGGGTAAACACCGGGGAG.

This clone was observed a few times. The CDR3 end falls 3 residues outside the read, so it is completed with the germline J gene. The chain uses TRBV20-1 and TRBJ2-7; TRBD2 is a possible D gene (5 bases). From germline, CDR1 is DFQATT and CDR2 SNEGSKA (reference sequence). Trimming took 4 bases from V and 3 from J, leaving 10 bases between them. The CDR3 contains 12 residues. CDR3: CSAKKSGYEQYF. CDR3 DNA, as far as it was read: TGCAGTGCTAAGAAAAGCGGCTACGAG.

There are many counts of this clone. The read terminates 3 residues before the CDR3 end, so the remaining end is supplied by the germline J gene. V usage is TRBV29-1 and J usage is TRBJ2-1, with D possibly called TRBD1 or TRBD2 (5 bases each). The V gene's germline CDR1 is SQVTM and CDR2 ANQGSEA. Deletions cut 0 bases from V and 8 bases from J, with 8 bases between. This CDR3 has 12 residues. The part of the CDR3 DNA that was read is TGCAGCGTTGAAGATCAGGGAGATGAG. Protein sequence: CSVEDQGDE. The CDR3 reads in full as CSVEDQGDEQFF.

This clone was counted a few times. The read gets to within 3 residues of the CDR3 end, and the germline J gene fills in the rest. The J gene is TRBJ2-5, the V gene TRBV7-9, with 7 nucleotides matching TRBD2. The germline gives CDR1 SEHNR, CDR2 FQNEAQ (reference sequence). The CDR3 totals 13 residues. V was pared by 2 bases and J by 5 bases, with 2 bases of the junction left unmatched. CDR3 bases read: TGTGCCAGCAGCTTATTCGGGGGGGAGACC. It yields the protein CASSLFGGET. The whole CDR3 protein is CASSLFGGETQYF.

In the case of this clone: The read ends 3 residues shy of where the CDR3 ends; the end is completed using the germline J gene. V is TRBV7-2 and J is TRBJ1-6; TRBD1 is a possible D gene (5 bases). With 2 bases removed from V and 6 bases from J, the gap between germline ends came to 11 bases. CDR3 length: 15 amino acids. Germline V gene data show CDR1 as SGHTA and CDR2 as FQGNSA. CDR3 region: CASSLPTVINSPLHF. The part of the CDR3 DNA that was read is TGTGCCAGCAGCTTACCGACAGTGATTAATTCACCC. The whole variable domain, remainder taken from reference TRBV7-2 and TRBJ1-6, is GAGVSQSPSNKVTEKGKDVELRCDPISGHTALYWYRQSLGQGLEFLIYFQGNSAPDKSGLPSDRFSAERTGGSVSTLTIQRTQQEDSAVYLCASSLPTVINSPLHFGNGTRLTVT.

This clone has a handful of counts. The read is 3 residues too short to cover the CDR3 end, so that end is filled in from the germline J gene. The chain employs TRBV7-6 and TRBJ1-6; D may be TRBD1 (5 bases). Germline CDR1 and CDR2: SGHVS and FNYEAQ. The CDR3 consists of 16 residues. The V and J ends lost 6 bases and 0 bases respectively, with 12 bases between them. The CDR3 protein is CASSKTGDSYNSPLHF. The covered CDR3 bases are TGTGCCAGCAGTAAAACGGGGGACTCCTATAATTCACCC.

This clone was recorded a few times. Read coverage stops 3 residues before the CDR3 terminus; the germline J gene supplies the remainder. The rearrangement joins TRBV14 to TRBJ2-5; TRBD1 matches 12 bases. This CDR3 comprises 18 residues. Germline V gives CDR1 SGHDN, CDR2 FVKESK. J gave up 3 bases and V 3 bases, and 11 bases lay outside the gene matches. CDR3 residues: CASSHAWDRGLVEETQYF. The sequenced CDR3 bases are TGTGCCAGCAGCCATGCCTGGGACAGGGGGCTGGTGGAAGAGACC.

This clone was seen ten or more times. The CDR3 region is CASSPKREGYNEQFF. The DNA read from the CDR3 is TGTGCCAGCTCACCCAAGCGGGAGGGATACAATGAG. This chain links TRBV18 with TRBJ2-1; TRBD2 agrees at 10 bases. The read is 3 residues too short to cover the CDR3 end, so that end is filled in from the germline J gene. This CDR3 is 15 amino acids long. V dropped 3 bases and J dropped 4; count of bases not matched to a gene: 3. Germline V CDR1 and CDR2: KGHSH, LQKENI.

The sample holds a few counts of this clone. This chain's CDR3 is CASSERRVSGYTF. The CDR3 DNA, read in part, is TGTGCCAGCAGTGAACGGAGGGTTTCGGGC. The V gene is TRBV6-1, the J gene TRBJ1-2; no firm D call. With the read ending 3 residues before the CDR3 end, the germline J gene is used to fill in that end. Looked up from germline, CDR1 is MNHNS and CDR2 is SASEGT. This CDR3 has 13 amino acids.

This clone was seen a few times. The read is 3 residues too short to cover the CDR3 end, so that end is filled in from the germline J gene. This chain connects TRBV19 to TRBJ2-5; TRBD2 agrees at 8 bases. V trimming: 3 bases; J trimming: 0 bases; junction bases outside the gene matches: 6. This CDR3 is 16 amino acids long. CDR1 and CDR2 (germline): LNHDA, SQIVND (reference sequence). The sequenced part of the CDR3 DNA is TGTGCCAGTAGTATGCTAGCGGGCCTTTACCAAGAGACC. Protein product: CASSMLAGLYQET. The whole CDR3 protein reads CASSMLAGLYQETQYF.

In this sample, this clone turned up many times. The read ends 3 residues shy of where the CDR3 ends; the end is completed using the germline J gene. V is TRBV5-1 and J is TRBJ2-1; 12 bases are shared with TRBD1. The V and J ends lost 1 base and 8 bases, in that order; junction bases with no gene match: 4. The CDR3 runs 15 residues. CDR1 and CDR2 (germline): SGHRS, YFSETQ. The sequenced CDR3 bases are TGCGCCAGCAGCTTGTTGGGACAGGGGGCTGATGAG. It specifies CASSLLGQGADE. The full CDR3 protein is CASSLLGQGADEQFF.

As concerns this clone: The read terminates 3 residues before the CDR3 end, so the remaining end is supplied by the germline J gene. The chain employs TRBV6-2 or TRBV6-3 and TRBJ2-7; TRBD1 matches 8 bases. Germline values: CDR1 MNHEY, CDR2 SVGEGT. The V and J ends lost 2 bases and 2 bases, in that order; junction bases with no gene match: 5. The CDR3 has 15 residues. This chain's CDR3 is CASSYGTGATYEQYF. The CDR3 bases that were read are TGTGCCAGCAGTTACGGGACAGGTGCTACCTACGAG.

This clone was detected only a few times. The read stops 3 residues short of the end of the CDR3; the missing end is completed from the germline J gene. The rearrangement uses TRBV7-8 and TRBJ2-2, with 9 nucleotides matching TRBD2. The CDR3 has 17 residues. V gave up 5 bases and J gave up 3 bases; unmatched junction bases: 10. In germline, CDR1 is SGHVS, CDR2 FQNEAQ. The CDR3 loop reads CASSLAGGRRDTGELFF. The sequenced CDR3 bases are TGTGCCAGCAGCCTTGCGGGGGGGCGAAGGGACACCGGGGAG. The complete variable domain, with remaining parts taken from reference TRBV7-8 and TRBJ2-2, reads GAGVSQSPRYKVAKRGQDVALRCDPISGHVSLFWYQQALGQGPEFLTYFQNEAQLDKSGLPSDRFFAERPEGSVSTLKIQRTQQEDSAVYLCASSLAGGRRDTGELFFGEGSRLTVL.

This clone has more than one count but fewer than ten. The CDR3 end lies 3 residues beyond the end of the read and is filled in from the germline J gene. The J gene is TRBJ2-3, the V gene TRBV19, with TRBD1 matching 8 bases. The J segment lost 1 base and the V segment lost 4 bases, leaving 7 bases of the junction unmatched. Germline values: CDR1 LNHDA, CDR2 SQIVND (reference sequence). This CDR3 comprises 16 residues. The CDR3 loop reads CASSSQGAWGTDTQYF. Partial CDR3 DNA: TGTGCCAGTAGTAGCCAGGGGGCCTGGGGCACAGATACG.

In its sample, this clone was seen many times. The CDR3 reads CASSLQSNYGYTF. CDR3 DNA (partial): TGCGCCAGCAGCTTACAAAGTAACTATGGC. This chain connects TRBV5-1 to TRBJ1-2; D remains ambiguous. The observed sequence ends 3 residues before the CDR3 terminus, with the missing tail filled in from the germline J gene. The CDR3 extends over 13 amino acids. V gave up 2 bases and J gave up 1 base, with 6 bases separating them. Germline CDR1 SGHRS, CDR2 YFSETQ.